Listed below are T cell receptor beta chains from one sample, sequenced in a study of Graves' ophthalmopathy and Graves' hyperthyroidism. MiXCR, run by TCRdb on the multiplex PCR reads, gives a single entry per CDR3 protein. The table includes about 240,000 distinct CDR3 sequences, 40% to 50% detected once. What was sequenced was peripheral blood. These receptor sequences come from an adult man with Graves' ophthalmopathy. CDR3s include the opening cysteine and the closing phenylalanine or tryptophan. The order of the fields is clone size, J gene, D gene, V gene, CDR3 DNA, CDR3 protein. The D gene is left open where the match is weak. Size tells how often a clone was seen (once, few, many) or the class of an expanded clone, and some rows leave it out.

size: few; J: TRBJ1-1; D: NA; V: TRBV6-4; DNA: TGTGCCAGCAGTCAAAATATAAACACTGAAGCTTTCTTT; CDR3: CASSQNINTEAFF
size: NA; J: TRBJ1-1; D: TRBD1; V: TRBV12-5; DNA: TGTGCCAGCAGTGCGGGACAGATGAACACTGAAGCTTTCTTT; CDR3: CASSAGQMNTEAFF
size: NA; J: TRBJ1-2; D: NA; V: TRBV24-1; DNA: TGTGCCACCAGTGACCCAGGGAGTGACTATGGCTACACCTTC; CDR3: CATSDPGSDYGYTF
size: many; J: TRBJ2-5; D: TRBD1; V: TRBV24-1; DNA: TGTGCCACCGGAGAGTCGGGACAGGGGTTGGACCAGTACTTC; CDR3: CATGESGQGLDQYF
size: NA; J: TRBJ1-2; D: NA; V: TRBV12-3/TRBV12-4; DNA: TGTGCCAGCTCTAATCGGGACGTGGGTAACTATGGCTACACCTTC; CDR3: CASSNRDVGNYGYTF
size: many; J: TRBJ1-1; D: NA; V: TRBV10-3; DNA: TGTGCCATCAGCAGAGAGGGTCGGACGAACACTGAAGCTTTCTTT; CDR3: CAISREGRTNTEAFF
size: few; J: TRBJ2-6; D: NA; V: TRBV12-3/TRBV12-4; DNA: TGTGCCAGCAGAAGACAGGACTCTGGGGCCAACGTCCTGACTTTC; CDR3: CASRRQDSGANVLTF
size: NA; J: TRBJ2-7; D: TRBD1; V: TRBV9; DNA: TGTGCCAGCAGCGTAGGGCAGGGGGCGCGTTCCCAGGAGCAGTACTTC; CDR3: CASSVGQGARSQEQYF
size: NA; J: TRBJ1-1; D: TRBD1; V: TRBV7-3; DNA: TGTGCCAGCAGCCTTCACAGGGGTACTGAAGCTTTCTTT; CDR3: CASSLHRGTEAFF
size: NA; J: TRBJ2-5; D: TRBD2; V: TRBV14; DNA: TGTGCCAGCAGCCAGCTACTAGCGGGGATAATGTACTTC; CDR3: CASSQLLAGIMYF
size: NA; J: TRBJ1-4; D: NA; V: TRBV6-1; DNA: TGTGCCAGCAGTGAAGCGCAGGGAACTAATGAAAAACTGTTTTTT; CDR3: CASSEAQGTNEKLFF
size: few; J: TRBJ2-5; D: NA; V: TRBV13; DNA: TGTGCCAGCAGCTTAACAACAAAAGAGACCCAGTACTTC; CDR3: CASSLTTKETQYF
size: NA; J: TRBJ2-5; D: TRBD2; V: TRBV2; DNA: TGTGCCAGCAGTGATCCCACTAGCGGGCCCTTGAAGTACTTC; CDR3: CASSDPTSGPLKYF
size: NA; J: TRBJ1-1; D: NA; V: TRBV3-1; DNA: TGTGCCAGCAGCCAAGATTCGGGAGACAACACTGAAGCTTTCTTT; CDR3: CASSQDSGDNTEAFF
size: NA; J: TRBJ1-1; D: NA; V: TRBV20-1; DNA: TGCAGTGCTACCTTCTCGGGGTTTTACACTGAAGCTTTCTTT; CDR3: CSATFSGFYTEAFF
size: NA; J: TRBJ1-3; D: NA; V: TRBV19; DNA: TGTGCCAGTAGTATAGGTGGAAACACCATATATTTT; CDR3: CASSIGGNTIYF
size: NA; J: TRBJ1-4; D: NA; V: TRBV10-2; DNA: TGCGCCAGCAGTGAGTCGGGAGGCGGTGGGGAAAAACTGTTTTTT; CDR3: CASSESGGGGEKLFF
size: NA; J: TRBJ1-4; D: NA; V: TRBV7-9; DNA: TGTGCCAGCAGCTTTGATAGAGAAAAACTGTTTTTT; CDR3: CASSFDREKLFF
size: NA; J: TRBJ2-7; D: NA; V: TRBV25-1; DNA: TGTGCCAGCAGCTCAGGGAACCCCTACGAGCAGTACTTC; CDR3: CASSSGNPYEQYF
size: NA; J: TRBJ2-5; D: TRBD1; V: TRBV7-9; DNA: TGTGCCAGCAGCCCCGGGACAGGGATTCGGGAGACCCAGTACTTC; CDR3: CASSPGTGIRETQYF
size: many; J: TRBJ2-2; D: NA; V: TRBV10-1; DNA: TGCGCCAGCAGTGACAGGACCGGGGAGCTGTTTTTT; CDR3: CASSDRTGELFF
size: few; J: TRBJ1-1; D: NA; V: TRBV20-1; DNA: TGCAGTCTCTACCTTTTCATCTGGGCTTTCTTT; CDR3: CSLYLFIWAFF
size: NA; J: TRBJ2-7; D: NA; V: TRBV10-1; DNA: TGCGCCAGCAGTGGGCAGGGGACGCAGTACTTC; CDR3: CASSGQGTQYF
size: NA; J: TRBJ1-6; D: TRBD1; V: TRBV12-3/TRBV12-4; DNA: TGTGCCAGCAGTCCTAGACAGGGGTATTCACCCCTCCACTTT; CDR3: CASSPRQGYSPLHF
size: NA; J: TRBJ2-7; D: TRBD1; V: TRBV20-1; DNA: TGCAGTACCTGGCCCCGGGACAGCACCTACGAGCAGTACTTC; CDR3: CSTWPRDSTYEQYF
size: NA; J: TRBJ1-2; D: NA; V: TRBV20-1; DNA: TGCAGTGCCGAGTTTGAGAGCTATGGCTACACCTTC; CDR3: CSAEFESYGYTF
size: few; J: TRBJ1-5; D: NA; V: TRBV19; DNA: TGTGCCACCGGGACACCTAACTTTAGCAATCAGCCCCAGCATTTT; CDR3: CATGTPNFSNQPQHF
size: once; J: TRBJ2-3; D: NA; V: TRBV24-1; DNA: TGTGCCACCAGTGCCGGAAGCACAGATACGCAGTATTTT; CDR3: CATSAGSTDTQYF
size: NA; J: TRBJ2-6; D: NA; V: TRBV12-3/TRBV12-4; DNA: TGTGCCAGCAGTGAGAGGAACTCTGGGGCCAACGTCCTGACTTTC; CDR3: CASSERNSGANVLTF
size: NA; J: TRBJ1-1; D: NA; V: TRBV4-1; DNA: TGCGCCAGCAGCCAATGGATGGGAGGAACTGAAGCTTTCTTT; CDR3: CASSQWMGGTEAFF
size: NA; J: TRBJ1-3; D: NA; V: TRBV7-2; DNA: TGTGCCAGCAGCTTAGCCGGGGCACACTCTGGAAACACCATATATTTT; CDR3: CASSLAGAHSGNTIYF
size: NA; J: TRBJ2-5; D: NA; V: TRBV7-9; DNA: TGTGCCAGCAGCTTGAATAGGGGCGCGGAGACCCAGTACTTC; CDR3: CASSLNRGAETQYF
size: NA; J: TRBJ2-2; D: NA; V: TRBV9; DNA: TGTGCCAGCAGCGTAGGGATGGTCGGGGAGCTGTTTTTT; CDR3: CASSVGMVGELFF
size: once; J: TRBJ1-6; D: NA; V: TRBV20-1; DNA: NA; CDR3: CSAFQGDSALYFCASSAPNSPLHF
size: few; J: TRBJ1-5; D: NA; V: TRBV12-3/TRBV12-4; DNA: TGTGCCAGCAGTTTCTCAGGGGTGATGCAGCCCCAGCATTTT; CDR3: CASSFSGVMQPQHF
size: many; J: TRBJ1-1; D: TRBD1; V: TRBV25-1; DNA: TGTGCCAGCAGAGACAGGGGAACTGAAGCTTTCTTT; CDR3: CASRDRGTEAFF
size: many; J: TRBJ2-7; D: NA; V: TRBV10-1; DNA: TGCGCCAGCAGTAGCGGCTCCAACTACGAGCAGTACTTC; CDR3: CASSSGSNYEQYF
size: few; J: TRBJ2-7; D: NA; V: TRBV20-1; DNA: TGCAGTGCTGGGGGGGGAGGGGGAGTGGACGAGCAGTACTTC; CDR3: CSAGGGGGVDEQYF
size: NA; J: TRBJ2-7; D: NA; V: TRBV29-1; DNA: TGCAGCGTTGAACGGGACAACTCCTACGAGCAGTACTTC; CDR3: CSVERDNSYEQYF
size: NA; J: TRBJ2-3; D: TRBD1; V: TRBV7-9; DNA: TGTGCCAGCAGCTTAGGATACTTCCGGGACAGACTCCGTTTT; CDR3: CASSLGYFRDRLRF
size: few; J: TRBJ2-5; D: NA; V: TRBV12-3/TRBV12-4; DNA: TGTGCCAGCAGTTACTTATGGGCAGATCAAGAGACCCAGTACTTC; CDR3: CASSYLWADQETQYF
size: NA; J: TRBJ2-7; D: TRBD1; V: TRBV4-1; DNA: TGCGCCAGCAGCCAAGATCTTACAGGGGGCGCCTACGAGCAGTACTTC; CDR3: CASSQDLTGGAYEQYF
size: NA; J: TRBJ1-4; D: TRBD1; V: TRBV20-1; DNA: TGCAGTGCCCTACAGGCGACAGGGTCTGAAAAACTGTTTTTT; CDR3: CSALQATGSEKLFF
size: few; J: TRBJ2-7; D: TRBD2; V: TRBV9; DNA: TGTGCCAGCAGCGAGGGGACTAGCGGGACCTACTACGAGCAGTACTTC; CDR3: CASSEGTSGTYYEQYF
size: NA; J: TRBJ1-1; D: NA; V: TRBV12-3/TRBV12-4; DNA: TGTGCCAGCAGTTCATGGAGGGCGGGTGAAGCTTTCTTT; CDR3: CASSSWRAGEAFF
size: NA; J: TRBJ1-1; D: NA; V: TRBV20-1; DNA: TGCAGTGCTAGACCATTTCATTTGGACACTGAAGCTTTCTTT; CDR3: CSARPFHLDTEAFF
size: few; J: TRBJ2-5; D: TRBD1; V: TRBV20-1; DNA: TGCAGTGCTAGAGGGGACAGGGGTCAAGAGACCCAGTACTTC; CDR3: CSARGDRGQETQYF